The following is a T cell receptor (beta chain) sequence with its context. This sample was taken from a study of blood T cell repertoires in COVID-19. Across the whole study: Whether acute or convalescent, the COVID-19 samples came from the United States, Italy and Spain.

Clones were sequenced by immunoSEQ multiplex PCR, and TCRdb holds only the in-frame ones, with some missing. The sample has roughly 330,000 clones, around four fifths seen once. Specimen: peripheral blood. The receptor was derived from a woman aged 45-60 years with acute or convalescent COVID-19.

CDR3 sequence reads: CASSDSETGELFF. The CDR3 coding sequence is TGTGCCAGCAGTGACAGCGAGACGGGGGAGCTGTTTTTT. The chain links TRBV6-4 to TRBJ2-2; unclear D gene. V was trimmed by 2 bases and J by 8 bases, leaving 9 bases between them. Looked up from germline, CDR1 is MRHNA and CDR2 is SNTAGT. The CDR3 is made up of 13 amino acids.